One and the same sample provided the 18 T cell receptor beta chains below, sequenced in a study of cytomegalovirus exposure and HLA in healthy donors. 60 Vbeta and 13 Jbeta primers were used in PCR. Only in-frame clones appear in the TCRdb table, and some are missing; sequencing was by immunoSEQ multiplex PCR. This table has around 280,000 clones, around 90% appearing once. Sequencing was performed on PBMCs. These receptors were collected from a woman between 18 and 29 years old in good health and CMV-seronegative.

This chain uses TRBV15 with TRBJ2-1, with D possibly matching TRBD2 (7 bases). V was trimmed by 5 bases and J by 7 bases, leaving 18 bases between them. The V gene's germline CDR1 is LNHNV and CDR2 YYDKDF (reference sequence). The CDR3 has 15 amino acids. This CDR3 reads CATSSRGAGENEQFF. The CDR3 coding sequence is TGTGCCACCAGCTCCCGGGGGGCCGGGGAGAATGAGCAGTTCTTC.

The chain links TRBV5-1 to TRBJ2-1, with 10 bases aligning to TRBD1. CDR3 length equals 17 residues. Germline V CDR1 and CDR2: SGHRS, YFSETQ. J gave up 7 bases and V 3 bases, and 13 bases lay outside the gene matches. For the CDR3, the DNA is TGCGCCAGCAGCTACGATGACCTGACAGGGGGCAGGAATGAGCAGTTCTTC. It specifies CASSYDDLTGGRNEQFF. The full variable domain, with the rest looked up from reference TRBV5-1 and TRBJ2-1, is KAGVTQTPRYLIKTRGQQVTLSCSPISGHRSVSWYQQTPGQGLQFLFEYFSETQRNKGNFPGRFSGRQFSNSRSEMNVSTLELGDSALYLCASSYDDLTGGRNEQFFGPGTRLTVL.

Notes on this clone: The sample carries other DNA sequences with the same CDR3. The genes are TRBV6-5 and TRBJ2-7, with D possibly matching TRBD2 (7 bases). Germline V CDR1 and CDR2: MNHEY, SVGAGI. V was trimmed by 6 bases and J by 4 bases, leaving 16 bases between them. This CDR3 region has 14 residues. The CDR3 spells CASSRGGALYEQYF. CDR3 sequence (DNA): TGTGCCAGCAGCCGTGGGGGGGCCTTGTACGAGCAGTACTTC.

The chain recombines TRBV10-1 with TRBJ2-3; a possible D gene is TRBD2 (6 bases). V was shortened by 3 bases and J by 5 bases, with 18 bases between the two germline ends. The CDR3 has 16 residues. Germline CDR1 is WNHNN and CDR2 is SYGVQD (reference sequence). CDR3 region: CASSDGVAAEQDTQYF. The CDR3 nucleotides read TGCGCCAGCAGTGATGGGGTAGCGGCCGAACAAGATACGCAGTATTTT.

V usage is TRBV11-2 and J usage is TRBJ2-4; TRBD1 matches 7 bases. Unmatched junction bases numbered 6, after V lost 1 base and J lost 15 bases. The CDR3 is 12 residues long. Per germline, CDR1 SGHAT and CDR2 FQNNGV. Here the CDR3 reads CASSLGQGSRYF. The DNA for the CDR3 is TGTGCCAGCAGCTTAGGACAGGGATCGCGGTACTTC.

This clone has just a few counts. The chain couples TRBV12-5 to TRBJ2-7; no clear D. This CDR3 region has 14 residues. Germline V gene data show CDR1 as LGHNT and CDR2 as FRNRAP. Trimming took 1 base from V and 0 from J, leaving 7 bases between them. As DNA, the CDR3 is TGTGCTAGTGGTTTGGCATACAGCTCCTACGAGCAGTACTTC. This codes for CASGLAYSSYEQYF.

V and J are TRBV10-1 and TRBJ2-1; D gene ambiguous. Germline V gene lookup returns CDR1 WNHNN and CDR2 SYGVQD (reference sequence). The CDR3 covers 11 residues. V gave up 3 bases and J gave up 5 bases, with 2 bases separating them. CDR3 sequence reads: CASSDDNEQFF. The CDR3 DNA sequence: TGCGCCAGCAGTGACGACAATGAGCAGTTCTTC.

The chain uses TRBV7-8 and TRBJ2-7; tentatively, D is TRBD1 (5 bases). CDR3 size: 14 residues. Germline CDR1 reads SGHVS; CDR2 reads FQNEAQ. With 5 bases removed from V and 3 bases from J, the gap between germline ends came to 14 bases. CDR3 sequence reads: CASSPRTIHYEQYF. The DNA of the CDR3 is TGTGCCAGCAGCCCCCGGACAATCCACTACGAGCAGTACTTC.

The chain has TRBV12-5 and TRBJ2-1, with a possible D match to TRBD1 (6 bases). Germline values: CDR1 LGHNT, CDR2 FRNRAP. There are 16 residues in the CDR3. V shed 3 bases and J shed 3 bases, with 15 bases lying between them. The CDR3 loop reads CASGLETDRFYNEQFF. In DNA form, the CDR3 reads TGTGCTAGTGGTTTAGAAACGGACAGATTCTACAATGAGCAGTTCTTC. Full variable domain (rest looked up from reference TRBV12-5 and TRBJ2-1): DARVTQTPRHKVTEMGQEVTMRCQPILGHNTVFWYRQTMMQGLELLAYFRNRAPLDDSGMPKDRFSAEMPDATLATLKIQPSEPRDSAVYFCASGLETDRFYNEQFFGPGTRLTVL.

The chain employs TRBV9 and TRBJ2-2, with 10 bases fitting TRBD2. Germline V gene data show CDR1 as SGDLS and CDR2 as YYNGEE. This CDR3 has 17 amino acids. V gave up 3 bases and J gave up 6 bases; unmatched junction bases: 11. CDR3 loop: CASSGTTSGELAGELFF. DNA of the CDR3: TGTGCCAGCAGCGGAACAACTAGCGGGGAGCTTGCCGGGGAGCTGTTTTTT.

The chain uses TRBV29-1 and TRBJ1-2; D remains unclear. Between the trimmed V and J ends, which lost 3 bases and 5 bases, there was a span of 7 bases. The germline V gene encodes CDR1 SQVTM and CDR2 ANQGSEA. This CDR3 has 11 amino acids. This chain's CDR3 is CSVDSLYGYTF. CDR3 sequence (DNA): TGCAGCGTTGATTCACTTTATGGCTACACCTTC. The full variable domain, rest sourced from reference TRBV29-1 and TRBJ1-2, is SAVISQKPSRDICQRGTSLTIQCQVDSQVTMMFWYRQQPGQSLTLIATANQGSEATYESGFVIDKFPISRPNLTFSTLTVSNMSPEDSSIYLCSVDSLYGYTFGSGTRLTVV.

Only a few counts were recorded for this clone. The identical CDR3 is also encoded by other nucleotide sequences in the sample. This chain joins TRBV5-6 and TRBJ2-3, with D hard to call. The CDR3 extends over 13 amino acids. Germline CDR1 is SGHDT and CDR2 is YYEEEE. V lost 4 bases and J 0 bases, leaving 6 bases between the germline ends. CDR3 in amino acids: CASSPGSTDTQYF. CDR3 DNA sequence: TGTGCCAGCAGCCCCGGTAGCACAGATACGCAGTATTTT.

The rearrangement uses TRBV5-1 and TRBJ2-7, with 9 bases that match TRBD1. V shed 3 bases, J shed 2 bases, and the junction held 12 bases outside the gene matches. Per germline, CDR1 SGHRS and CDR2 YFSETQ. CDR3 length equals 17 residues. CDR3 bases: TGCGCCAGCAGCTCCCCCCCCGGACAGGGGACCACCTACGAGCAGTACTTC. Protein: CASSSPPGQGTTYEQYF. Complete variable domain (other parts from reference TRBV5-1 and TRBJ2-7): KAGVTQTPRYLIKTRGQQVTLSCSPISGHRSVSWYQQTPGQGLQFLFEYFSETQRNKGNFPGRFSGRQFSNSRSEMNVSTLELGDSALYLCASSSPPGQGTTYEQYFGPGTRLTVT.

The V gene is TRBV4-1, the J gene TRBJ1-2, with unresolved D. Trimming removed 0 bases from V and 6 bases from J, with 14 bases in between. The CDR3 length is 15 residues. CDR1 is MGHRA, CDR2 YSYEKL, per germline. The CDR3 DNA follows: TGCGCCAGCAGCCAAGACCCCCGGGGTCGAGATGGCTACACCTTC. This sequence encodes CASSQDPRGRDGYTF.

This chain connects TRBV6-6 to TRBJ1-2, with 7 bases lining up with TRBD1. The V and J ends lost 2 bases and 1 base, in that order; junction bases with no gene match: 7. The CDR3 has 16 residues. Germline loops: CDR1 MNHNY, CDR2 SVGAGI (reference sequence). CDR3 residues: CASSYEGGLINYGYTF. As DNA, the CDR3 is TGTGCCAGCAGTTACGAAGGGGGCCTAATTAACTATGGCTACACCTTC.

This chain joins TRBV6-6 and TRBJ1-1, with D perhaps TRBD1 (6 bases). CDR1 is MNHNY and CDR2 is SVGAGI in the germline V gene (reference sequence). The CDR3 contains 12 residues. Trimming took off 5 bases at V and 8 bases at J, with 12 bases between the two ends. CDR3 coding DNA: TGTGCCAGCAGTCTAATTCAGGGGGAAGCTTTCTTT. Its protein is CASSLIQGEAFF.

J is TRBJ2-7 and V is TRBV4-2; tentatively, D is TRBD1 (5 bases). Trimming left V 0 bases short and J 5 bases short, with 14 bases between. The CDR3 is 15 residues long. The V gene's germline CDR1 is LGHNA and CDR2 YNFKEQ. DNA for the CDR3: TGTGCCAGCAGCCAAGAGGGGCAGGGTGGAAACGAGCAGTACTTC. Its translation is CASSQEGQGGNEQYF.

This chain joins TRBV10-1 and TRBJ2-1, with 7 bases aligning to TRBD1. V lost 5 bases, J lost 8 bases, and 3 bases stayed unmatched. CDR1 and CDR2 from the germline V gene are WNHNN and SYGVQD (reference sequence). This CDR3 has 12 residues. The CDR3: CASSPQGDEQFF. The CDR3 coding sequence is TGCGCCAGCAGTCCTCAGGGGGATGAGCAGTTCTTC.